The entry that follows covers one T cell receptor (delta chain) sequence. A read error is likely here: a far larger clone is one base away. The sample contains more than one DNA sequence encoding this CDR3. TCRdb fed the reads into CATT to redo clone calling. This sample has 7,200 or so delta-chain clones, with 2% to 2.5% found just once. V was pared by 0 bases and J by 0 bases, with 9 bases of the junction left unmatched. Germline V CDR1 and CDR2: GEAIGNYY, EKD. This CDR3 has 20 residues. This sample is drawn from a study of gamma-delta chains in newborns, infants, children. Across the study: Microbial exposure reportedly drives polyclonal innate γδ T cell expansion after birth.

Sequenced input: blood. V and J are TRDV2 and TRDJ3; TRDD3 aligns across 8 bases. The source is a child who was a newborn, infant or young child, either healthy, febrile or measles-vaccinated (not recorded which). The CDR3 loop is CACDTAGTGGYSWDTRQMFF. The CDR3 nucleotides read TGTGCCTGTGACACCGCGGGGACCGGGGGATACTCCTGGGACACCCGACAGATGTTTTTC.